These 9 T cell receptor delta chains originate from one sample sequenced in a study of γδ T cells in repeated Plasmodium falciparum infection. TCRdb reanalysed the multiplex PCR reads via CATT. The data show about 57,000 delta-chain clones, around 1.5% seen once. Flow sorting of PBMC yielded separate Vgamma9/Vdelta2+ and Vdelta2-negative gammadelta T cell populations for bulk repertoire analysis. Sequenced material: gamma-delta T cells from blood. These TCRs come from a pool of human donors (malaria-infected and uninfected, not separated).

In this sample, this clone turned up many times. A clone one base away is much larger, so this may be a read error. The same CDR3 also results from other DNA sequences found in this sample. The V call is TRDV1, the J call TRDJ1, with 10 bases fitting TRDD3. The CDR3 extends over 20 amino acids. Germline CDR1 and CDR2: TSWWSYY and QGS. The CDR3 sequence: CALGEPSYLTGGCYTDKLIF. The CDR3 nucleotides are TGTGCTCTTGGGGAACCTTCTTACCTTACTGGGGGATGTTACACGGATAAACTCATCTTT.

This clone has only a few counts. This likely came from a read error, as a far larger clone is one base away. This specimen includes other DNA sequences encoding the same CDR3. The chain combines TRDV1 with TRDJ1; 8 bases agree with TRDD3. The CDR3 spans 21 residues. V lost 0 bases to trimming and J lost 5 bases; unmatched junction nucleotides: 23. CDR1 is TSWWSYY, CDR2 QGS, per germline. The CDR3 reads CALGELIPLGRCTGGPDKLIF. CDR3 coding DNA: TGTGCTCTTGGGGAACTCATCCCTTTGGGACGCTGTACTGGGGGTCCAGATAAACTCATCTTT.

This clone was picked up a small number of times. The TCRdb record carries a much larger clone's protein, which differs from this DNA's translation at residue 15; a read error is the likely cause, and the protein listed here is the DNA translation. This chain connects TRDV1 to TRDJ1; TRDD3 agrees at 12 bases. Matching the DNA to germline supplied the J gene, which TCRdb does not give. V gave up 0 bases and J gave up 3 bases; unmatched junction bases: 17. The length of the CDR3 is 21 residues. The germline V gene has CDR1 TSWWSYY and CDR2 QGS. DNA of the CDR3: TGTGCTCTTGGGGAACTAATGGGGTACTGGGGGATACCCTACCCTCCCGATAAACTCATCTTT. Encoded protein: CALGELMGYWGIPYPPDKLIF.

This clone was detected ten times or more. The V and J genes are TRDV1 and TRDJ1; 13 bases align to TRDD3. The CDR3 sequence is 23 residues long. V lost 5 bases and J lost 1; bases outside the gene matches: 25. The germline CDR1 and CDR2 sequences are TSWWSYY and QGS. The CDR3 spells CALGSPPILRLVLGDTGTDKLIF. The CDR3 coding sequence is TGTGCTCTTGGGTCACCCCCCATCCTACGTCTTGTACTGGGGGATACGGGCACCGATAAACTCATCTTT.

Points on this clone: With a far larger clone one base away, a read error is the likely cause. The same CDR3 can be traced to other DNA sequences in this sample. The rearrangement uses TRDV1 and TRDJ1; tentatively, D is TRDD3 (6 bases). Trimming cost V 3 bases and J 0 bases, with 35 bases left between them. Looked up from germline, CDR1 is TSWWSYY and CDR2 is QGS. There are 23 residues in the CDR3. The CDR3 here is CALGELEGPGDPTLNRYTDKLIF. CDR3 nucleotides: TGTGCTCTTGGGGAGCTTGAAGGACCAGGGGATCCGACCCTAAACAGGTACACCGATAAACTCATCTTT.

The sample holds a few counts of this clone. This likely stems from a read error, as it lies one base from a far larger clone. Distinct nucleotide sequences in the sample also encode this CDR3. J gene calling gave no result, while the V gene is TRDV1; the table calls TRDD3, which could not be checked here. The CDR3 consists of 22 residues. The germline CDR1 and CDR2 sequences are TSWWSYY and QGS. CDR3: CALGQSLLLRSHLYWKTDKLIF. The CDR3 DNA reads as TGTGCTCTTGGGCAAAGCTTACTACTCAGGAGCCACCTATACTGGAAAACCGATAAACTTATCTTT.

This clone was observed many times. This DNA's translation and the protein TCRdb lists, from a much larger clone, do not match at residue 11, likely due to a read error; the protein shown is translated from the DNA. The genes are TRDV1 and TRDJ1, with 8 nucleotides matching TRDD3. CDR1 is TSWWSYY, CDR2 QGS, per germline. There are 20 residues in the CDR3. Trimming cost V 2 bases and J 0 bases; bases outside gene matches: 17. CDR3 in DNA: TGTGCTCTTGGGGAAACCCGGTACTGGGGGGTATATTCCCACACCGATAAACTCATCTTT. Protein sequence: CALGETRYWGVYSHTDKLIF.

With regard to this clone: One base separates it from a far larger clone, so it is likely a read error. The sample has other DNA sequences that encode this CDR3 too. This sequence joins TRDV1 and TRDJ1; TRDD3 agrees at 12 bases. Germline matching of the DNA provided the J gene here, since TCRdb leaves it blank. Germline values: CDR1 TSWWSYY, CDR2 QGS. The CDR3 covers 18 residues. The CDR3 loop is CALGTPGGYAFHTDKLIF. In nucleotides, the CDR3 is TGTGCTCTTGGGACCCCTGGGGGATACGCATTTCACACCGACAAACTCATCTTT.

Details on this clone: The TCRdb protein, from a much larger clone, departs from this DNA's translation at residue 12, likely by read error; the protein shown derives from the DNA. The rearrangement uses TRDV1 and TRDJ1; D is perhaps TRDD3 (7 bases). The J gene was missing in TCRdb and was found by matching the end of the DNA to germline. With 0 bases removed from V and 0 bases from J, the gap between germline ends came to 38 bases. The CDR3 extends over 25 amino acids. Germline V gives CDR1 TSWWSYY, CDR2 QGS. The CDR3: CALGELGRVWGVRHPSHSYTDKLIF. CDR3 DNA sequence: TGTGCTCTTGGGGAACTCGGGCGCGTCTGGGGGGTACGCCATCCTTCCCATTCGTACACCGATAAACTCATCTTT.